The 14 T cell receptor beta chains listed next were all sequenced from one sample in a study of OX40 agonist ivuxolimab in advanced cancers. Only in-frame clones appear in the TCRdb table, and some are missing; sequencing was by immunoSEQ multiplex PCR. The repertoire holds tens of thousands of clones, with approximately 80% as singletons. The sequencing used CD4+ or CD8+ T cells sorted from blood, collected in a trial of the OX40 agonist ivuxolimab. The receptors were sampled from an adult with an advanced solid tumor such as melanoma, head and neck, liver or kidney cancer.

V gene TRBV9 combines with J gene TRBJ1-4; tentatively, D is TRBD1 (6 bases). V lost 0 bases and J 7 bases, leaving 13 bases between the germline ends. The CDR3 spans 15 residues. CDR1 and CDR2 from the germline V gene are SGDLS and YYNGEE. The CDR3: CASSVGGRVSEKLFF. CDR3 nucleotides: TGTGCCAGCAGCGTAGGGGGGCGGGTGAGTGAAAAACTGTTTTTT.

This clone has just a few counts. This sequence joins TRBV2 and TRBJ2-1; D is uncertain. V lost 4 bases, J lost 5 bases, and 12 bases lay in between. Germline V gene lookup returns CDR1 SNHLY and CDR2 FYNNEI. This CDR3 contains 14 residues. Written as DNA, the CDR3 is TGTGCCAGCAGTGGGCAGGCCCTCAACAATGAGCAGTTCTTC. Amino acid sequence: CASSGQALNNEQFF. Complete variable domain (other parts from reference TRBV2 and TRBJ2-1): EPEVTQTPSHQVTQMGQEVILRCVPISNHLYFYWYRQILGQKVEFLVSFYNNEISEKSEIFDDQFSVERPDGSNFTLKIRSTKLEDSAMYFCASSGQALNNEQFFGPGTRLTVL.

The J gene is TRBJ2-5, the V gene TRBV6-6; D gene uncertain. There are 11 residues in the CDR3. Germline V gene sequence: CDR1 MNHNY, CDR2 SVGAGI (reference sequence). V was clipped by 6 bases and J by 3 bases, with 5 bases between them. CDR3 sequence reads: CASSHKETQYF. CDR3 sequence (DNA): TGTGCCAGCAGCCATAAAGAGACCCAGTACTTC.

The CDR3 nucleotides read TGTGCCTGGAGTGTAGGAGGGGGGGACTATGGCTACACCTTC. This gives the protein CAWSVGGGDYGYTF. The rearrangement uses TRBV30 and TRBJ1-2; D is possibly TRBD1 (6 bases). The CDR3 is made up of 14 amino acids. Germline lookup yields CDR1 GTSNPN and CDR2 SVGIG (reference sequence). Trimming pared 0 bases from V and 3 bases from J, leaving 11 bases between.

This clone is a singleton in its sample. CDR3 amino acids: CASSLAGTATNYGYTF. The CDR3 DNA reads TGTGCCAGCAGCTTAGCGGGGACAGCGACTAACTATGGCTACACCTTC. The chain uses TRBV5-4 and TRBJ1-2, with 7 bases that match TRBD1. The CDR3 sequence is 16 residues long. CDR1 and CDR2 from the germline V gene are SGHNT and YYREEE (reference sequence). Trimming removed 2 bases from V and 0 bases from J; junction bases left unmatched: 7.

CDR3 sequence: CASSRQGYGYEQYV. CDR3 DNA sequence: TGTGCCAGCAGTCGCCAGGGGTACGGCTACGAGCAGTACGTC. The chain uses TRBV28 and TRBJ2-7; a possible D gene is TRBD1 (6 bases). Germline V gene data show CDR1 as MDHEN and CDR2 as SYDVKM. The germline V and J ends were trimmed by 5 bases and 3 bases, with 14 bases remaining between them. The CDR3 spans 14 residues.

V usage is TRBV23-1 and J usage is TRBJ1-2, with 8 nucleotides matching TRBD1. TRBV23-1 is an ORF, with its function uncertain. The CDR3 covers 24 residues. Trimming removed 2 bases from V and 7 bases from J; junction bases left unmatched: 36. The CDR3 DNA is TGCGCCAGCAGTCAAACACTAACACCGTCGTCCCAGCCGACAGGGGCGAAAACTCGCGGTGGCTACACCTTC. Translating gives CASSQTLTPSSQPTGAKTRGGYTF.

The chain carries TRBV15 and TRBJ2-2, with TRBD2 matching 7 bases. Trimming removed 3 bases from V and 2 bases from J; junction bases left unmatched: 6. Germline V gives CDR1 LNHNV, CDR2 YYDKDF (reference sequence). The CDR3 totals 16 residues. This chain's CDR3 is CATSRGGTANTGELFF. DNA for the CDR3: TGTGCCACCAGCAGGGGAGGGACGGCCAACACCGGGGAGCTGTTTTTT.

CDR3 residues: CASSVTGDPRPQHF. CDR3 coding DNA: TGTGCCAGCAGTGTAACAGGGGACCCTCGGCCCCAGCATTTT. This chain joins TRBV28 and TRBJ1-5, with 7 bases identical to TRBD1. This CDR3 has 14 amino acids. The V and J ends lost 5 bases and 9 bases, in that order; junction bases with no gene match: 10. Per the germline V gene, CDR1 is MDHEN and CDR2 is SYDVKM.

The chain uses TRBV9 and TRBJ2-1, with no clear D. The V end lost 2 bases, the J end lost 13 bases, and 13 bases lay between the germline ends. CDR1 is SGDLS and CDR2 is YYNGEE in the germline V gene. CDR3 length: 12 residues. CDR3: CASSVVGLPQFF. The CDR3 region has the DNA TGTGCCAGCAGCGTCGTGGGGTTACCCCAGTTCTTC. The whole variable domain, remainder taken from reference TRBV9 and TRBJ2-1, is DSGVTQTPKHLITATGQRVTLRCSPRSGDLSVYWYQQSLDQGLQFLIQYYNGEERAKGNILERFSAQQFPDLHSELNLSSLELGDSALYFCASSVVGLPQFFGPGTRLTVL.

The chain carries TRBV18 and TRBJ1-3; D is undetermined. CDR3 length: 14 residues. Germline V gene lookup returns CDR1 KGHSH and CDR2 LQKENI. V lost 6 bases and J 7 bases, leaving 16 bases between the germline ends. The CDR3 sequence: CASSPMAEANTIYF. CDR3 DNA: TGTGCCAGCTCCCCCATGGCGGAGGCGAACACCATATATTTT.

Notes on this clone: Other DNA sequences in the sample encode the same CDR3. This chain uses TRBV29-1 with TRBJ2-5, with D tentatively TRBD2 (7 bases). The germline V gene has CDR1 SQVTM and CDR2 ANQGSEA. CDR3 length equals 13 residues. Trimming left V 3 bases short and J 2 bases short, with 10 bases between. This CDR3 reads CSVEGGPQETQYF. The CDR3, as DNA: TGCAGCGTTGAGGGGGGGCCACAAGAGACCCAGTACTTC.

The chain has TRBV7-9 and TRBJ2-4; 12 bases match TRBD2. Trimming at V came to 5 bases and at J to 0 bases, leaving 11 bases not matched to a gene. Germline assignment: CDR1 SEHNR and CDR2 FQNEAQ (reference sequence). The length of the CDR3 is 19 residues. The CDR3 protein is CASSPTRLAGGPAKNIQYF. The CDR3 coding sequence is TGTGCCAGCAGCCCGACACGGCTAGCGGGAGGGCCAGCCAAAAACATTCAGTACTTC.

Only one count was recorded for this clone. This sequence joins TRBV28 and TRBJ2-5, with D tentatively TRBD2 (6 bases). Trimming removed 3 bases at V and 2 bases at J, with 13 bases between. CDR1 MDHEN and CDR2 SYDVKM come from the germline V gene. CDR3 length equals 15 residues. For the CDR3, the DNA is TGTGCCAGCAGTTTTCTTTACGGGAGACAAGAGACCCAGTACTTC. This translates into CASSFLYGRQETQYF.